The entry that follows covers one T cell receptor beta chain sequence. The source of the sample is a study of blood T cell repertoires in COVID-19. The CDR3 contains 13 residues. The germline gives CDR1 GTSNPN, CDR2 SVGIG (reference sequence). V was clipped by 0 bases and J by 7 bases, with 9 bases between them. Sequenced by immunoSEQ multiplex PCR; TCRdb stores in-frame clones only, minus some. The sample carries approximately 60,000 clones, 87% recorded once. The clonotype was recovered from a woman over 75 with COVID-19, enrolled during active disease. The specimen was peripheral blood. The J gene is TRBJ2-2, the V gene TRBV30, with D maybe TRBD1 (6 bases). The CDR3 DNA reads TGTGCCTGGAGTGTCAGGGGTTACGGGGAGCTGTTTTTT. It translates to CAWSVRGYGELFF.